The rows below give T cell receptor beta chains drawn from one sample of a study of early T cells in non-severe SARS-CoV-2 infection. TCRdb re-called the 5' RACE reads with MiXCR, one entry per CDR3 protein. The table lists 70,000 to 85,000 distinct CDR3 sequences, 10% to 15% of them singletons, with around a sixth in the top ten. Sequencing used whole blood, obtained at baseline. The receptors derive from an adult who was a healthcare worker with PCR-confirmed SARS-CoV-2 infection or an uninfected control (not recorded which). The donor label of this sample is uncertain. CDR3s include the opening cysteine and the closing phenylalanine or tryptophan. A D gene is named only where the DNA matches it firmly. Only part of the rows carry a size: once, few, many, or a class if the clone is expanded.

V gene: TRBV4-1; clone size: NA; D gene: TRBD1; CDR3 length: 14; J gene: TRBJ1-2; CDR3 DNA: TGCGCCAGCAGCCAAGTACTACAGGGGAAAGGCTACACCTTC; CDR3 protein: CASSQVLQGKGYTF
V gene: TRBV4-1; clone size: few; D gene: NA; CDR3 length: 16; J gene: TRBJ2-7; CDR3 DNA: TGCGCCAGCAGCCAAGTTATCCGGGGGCTGGGCTACGAGCAGTACTTC; CDR3 protein: CASSQVIRGLGYEQYF
V gene: TRBV25-1; clone size: many; D gene: NA; CDR3 length: 15; J gene: TRBJ1-6; CDR3 DNA: TGTGCCAGCAGTGAGGCGGGGCAGGGGTCCACACCCCTCCACTTT; CDR3 protein: CASSEAGQGSTPLHF
V gene: TRBV7-2; clone size: NA; D gene: TRBD1; CDR3 length: 15; J gene: TRBJ2-7; CDR3 DNA: TGTGCCAGCAGCTGGGGACAGGGCGGTCCCTACGAGCAGTACTTC; CDR3 protein: CASSWGQGGPYEQYF
V gene: TRBV6-1; clone size: few; D gene: TRBD1; CDR3 length: 15; J gene: TRBJ1-1; CDR3 DNA: TGTGCCAGCAGTGAACCGGGACAGGGGAGCACTGAAGCTTTCTTT; CDR3 protein: CASSEPGQGSTEAFF
V gene: TRBV11-2; clone size: few; D gene: TRBD2; CDR3 length: 15; J gene: TRBJ2-7; CDR3 DNA: TGTGCCAGCAGCTTAGTGGCGGGGGGTTTCTACGAGCAGTACTTC; CDR3 protein: CASSLVAGGFYEQYF
V gene: TRBV10-2; clone size: few; D gene: TRBD1; CDR3 length: 14; J gene: TRBJ1-1; CDR3 DNA: TGCGCCAGCAGTGAGACAGGGGGGGGCACTGAAGCTTTCTTT; CDR3 protein: CASSETGGGTEAFF
V gene: TRBV5-1; clone size: few; D gene: NA; CDR3 length: 15; J gene: TRBJ1-2; CDR3 DNA: TGCGCCAGCAGCTTGGAAGCGGCTGGGTCTAACGGCTACACCTTC; CDR3 protein: CASSLEAAGSNGYTF
V gene: TRBV20-1; clone size: few; D gene: TRBD2; CDR3 length: 14; J gene: TRBJ2-3; CDR3 DNA: TGCAGTGCTACGATGGCTAGCGGTCAAGATACGCAGTATTTT; CDR3 protein: CSATMASGQDTQYF
V gene: TRBV6-6; clone size: NA; D gene: NA; CDR3 length: 15; J gene: TRBJ1-1; CDR3 DNA: TGTGCCAGCAGTCCCCAGTCAGGCGGGAGCACTGAAGCTTTCTTT; CDR3 protein: CASSPQSGGSTEAFF
V gene: TRBV19; clone size: many; D gene: NA; CDR3 length: 15; J gene: TRBJ2-3; CDR3 DNA: TGTGCCAGTAGTATGGTCAGTACTAGCACAGATACGCAGTATTTT; CDR3 protein: CASSMVSTSTDTQYF